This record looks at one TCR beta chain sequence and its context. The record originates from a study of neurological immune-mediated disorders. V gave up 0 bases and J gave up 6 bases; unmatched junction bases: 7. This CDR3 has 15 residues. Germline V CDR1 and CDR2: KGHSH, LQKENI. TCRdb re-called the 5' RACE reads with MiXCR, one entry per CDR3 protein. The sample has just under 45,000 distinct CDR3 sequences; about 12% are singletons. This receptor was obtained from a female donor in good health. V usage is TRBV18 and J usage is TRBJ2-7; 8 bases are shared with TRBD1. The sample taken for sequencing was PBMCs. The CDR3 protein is CASSPPSQGAGEQYF. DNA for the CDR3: TGTGCCAGCTCACCACCGAGTCAGGGGGCAGGCGAGCAGTACTTC.